The text below deals with one T cell receptor beta chain. A read error may produce the germline difference seen at one junction end. All enrollees were roughly 18 to 90 years old and from under 25 US areas. It was within 2 weeks before study entry that exposed participants met a COVID-19 case. This sample was included in a study of blood T cell repertoires in COVID-19. About the study: Sites across the United States, Italy and Spain contributed samples from acute and convalescent COVID-19. PBMCs, B-cell-depleted T cells, or T cells were the source of the cDNA or gDNA that made up the material.

CDR1 is SSHAT, CDR2 FNYEAQ, per germline (reference sequence). This CDR3 contains 14 residues. Measured with immunoSEQ multiplex PCR; TCRdb has only the in-frame clones, and not every one. The table includes about 300,000 clones, 85% detected once. This sequence originates from a woman younger than 45 who had been exposed to COVID-19. The sequenced material came from PBMCs or T cells enriched from blood (not recorded which). The V call is TRBV7-7, the J call TRBJ2-5, with no clear D. The CDR3 loop reads CASSLLSSQETQYF. The CDR3 DNA is TGTGCTAGCAGCTTACTGTCCAGTCAAGAGACCCAGTACTTC.